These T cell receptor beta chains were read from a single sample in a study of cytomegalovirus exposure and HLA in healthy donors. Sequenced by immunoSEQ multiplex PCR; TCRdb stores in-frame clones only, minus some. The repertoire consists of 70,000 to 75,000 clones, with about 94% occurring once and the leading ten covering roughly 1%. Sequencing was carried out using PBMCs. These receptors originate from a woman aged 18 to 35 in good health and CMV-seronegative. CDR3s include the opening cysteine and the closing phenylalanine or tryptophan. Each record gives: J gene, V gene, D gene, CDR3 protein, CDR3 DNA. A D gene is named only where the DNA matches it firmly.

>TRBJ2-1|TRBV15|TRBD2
CATSRDGLAGYNEQFF
TGTGCCACCAGCAGAGATGGACTAGCGGGTTACAATGAGCAGTTCTTC
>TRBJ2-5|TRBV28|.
CASSTTVYGQYF
TGTGCCAGCAGCACGACAGTCTACGGACAGTACTTC
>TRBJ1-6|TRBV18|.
CASSPGSGGNSPLHF
TGTGCCAGCTCACCAGGGTCAGGAGGAAATTCACCCCTCCACTTT
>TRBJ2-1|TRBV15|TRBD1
CATSSPIWGQASYNEQFF
TGTGCCACCAGCAGCCCCATTTGGGGACAGGCCTCCTACAATGAGCAGTTCTTC
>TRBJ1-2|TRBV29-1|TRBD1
CSVEDRRTGVGGYTF
TGCAGCGTTGAAGATCGGAGGACAGGGGTTGGTGGCTACACCTTC
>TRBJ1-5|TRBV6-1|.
CASSESPEGNQPQHF
TGTGCCAGCAGTGAATCCCCAGAAGGCAATCAGCCCCAGCATTTT
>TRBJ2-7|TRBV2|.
CASSEEDNYEQYF
TGTGCCAGCAGTGAAGAGGACAACTACGAGCAGTACTTC
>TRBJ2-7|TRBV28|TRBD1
CASSPWTGSYEQYF
TGTGCCAGCAGTCCCTGGACAGGTAGCTACGAGCAGTACTTC
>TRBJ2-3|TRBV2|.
CASREGPSTDTQYF
TGTGCCAGCAGGGAAGGGCCTAGCACAGATACGCAGTATTTT
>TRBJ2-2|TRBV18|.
CASSPAGANTGELFF
TGTGCCAGCTCACCAGCAGGGGCCAACACCGGGGAGCTGTTTTTT
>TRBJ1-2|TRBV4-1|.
CASSPRTDTNYGYTF
TGCGCCAGCTCCCCCCGGACAGATACTAACTATGGCTACACCTTC
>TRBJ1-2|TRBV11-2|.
CASSLARGSYGYTF
TGTGCCAGCAGCTTAGCGCGAGGGAGCTATGGCTACACCTTC
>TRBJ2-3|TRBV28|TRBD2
CASSEGTSGRAEDTQYF
TGTGCCAGCAGTGAAGGGACTAGCGGGAGGGCTGAAGATACGCAGTATTTT
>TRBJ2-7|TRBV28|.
CASSLSRHREIDEQYF
TGTGCCAGCAGTTTAAGTCGTCACCGGGAGATCGACGAGCAGTACTTC
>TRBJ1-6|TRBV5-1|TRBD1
CASSSTTGTGSPLHF
TGCGCCAGCAGCTCTACGACAGGGACGGGTTCACCCCTCCACTTT